Here is one T cell receptor (beta chain) with its context. What it binds is not known. This sample is drawn from a study of cytomegalovirus exposure and HLA in healthy donors. Points from the study as a whole: Across donors, most TCRs were seen rarely, yet some public ones were widespread. A later analysis reportedly found that, within productive TCRs, an Asian-associated ancestry cluster had fewer N-insertions than the mean observed across the roughly 730 donors. The investigators catalogued 150 or so TCR beta chains as cytomegalovirus-associated.

The V segment lost 0 bases and the J segment 9 bases; nucleotides outside the gene matches: 10. The length of the CDR3 is 15 residues. CDR1 is SGHRS, CDR2 YFSETQ, per germline. The PCR was carried out with 60 Vbeta primers and 13 Jbeta primers. Profiled with immunoSEQ multiplex PCR; TCRdb holds only in-frame clones, not every one. The sample contains some 150,000 clones, roughly three quarters of which appear only once. The TCR sequence derives from a man younger than 35 in good health and CMV-seronegative. Sequenced input: PBMCs. The chain has TRBV5-1 and TRBJ1-2; 8 bases match TRBD1. The CDR3 region has the DNA TGCGCCAGCAGCTTGGGCGACCTGGACAGGGATCGCTACACCTTC. It is translated as CASSLGDLDRDRYTF.